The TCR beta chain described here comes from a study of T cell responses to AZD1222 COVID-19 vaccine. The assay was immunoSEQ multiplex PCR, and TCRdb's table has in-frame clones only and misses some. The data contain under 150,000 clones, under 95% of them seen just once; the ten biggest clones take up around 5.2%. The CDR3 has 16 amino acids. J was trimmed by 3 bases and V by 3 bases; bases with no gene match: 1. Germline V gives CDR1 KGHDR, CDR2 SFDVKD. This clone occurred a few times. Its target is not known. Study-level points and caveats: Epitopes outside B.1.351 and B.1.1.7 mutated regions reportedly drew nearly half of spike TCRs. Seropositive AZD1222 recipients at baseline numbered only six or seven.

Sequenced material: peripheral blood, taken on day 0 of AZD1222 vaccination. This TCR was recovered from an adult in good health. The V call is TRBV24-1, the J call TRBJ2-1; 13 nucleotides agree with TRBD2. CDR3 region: CATSDRTSGSYNEQFF. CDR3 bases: TGTGCCACCAGTGATCGGACTAGCGGGAGCTACAATGAGCAGTTCTTC.